This T cell receptor beta chain came from a study of cytomegalovirus exposure and HLA in healthy donors. V was cut by 0 bases and J by 4 bases, with 9 bases left in between. Per germline, CDR1 GTSNPN and CDR2 SVGIG (reference sequence). The CDR3 spans 13 residues. The PCR made use of 60 Vbeta and 13 Jbeta primers. Repertoires were generated with immunoSEQ multiplex PCR, while TCRdb's copy carries only in-frame clones and drops some. The table lists more than 40,000 clones. The sample comprised PBMCs. This receptor was obtained from a male donor in good health and CMV-seronegative. V usage is TRBV30 and J usage is TRBJ1-2; D is perhaps TRBD1 (5 bases). CDR3 sequence: CAWSVGRAYGYTF. The DNA for the CDR3 is TGTGCCTGGAGTGTCGGCAGGGCCTATGGCTACACCTTC.